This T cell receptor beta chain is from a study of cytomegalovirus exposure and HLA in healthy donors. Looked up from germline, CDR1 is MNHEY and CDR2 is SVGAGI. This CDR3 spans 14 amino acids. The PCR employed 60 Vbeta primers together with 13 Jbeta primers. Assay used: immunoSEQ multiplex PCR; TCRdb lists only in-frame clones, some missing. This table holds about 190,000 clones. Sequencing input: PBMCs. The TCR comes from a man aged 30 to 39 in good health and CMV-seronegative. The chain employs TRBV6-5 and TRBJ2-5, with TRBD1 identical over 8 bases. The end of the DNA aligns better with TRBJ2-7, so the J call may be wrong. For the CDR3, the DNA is TGTGCCAGCAGTAAGACAGGGGCTACCTACGAGCAGTACTTC. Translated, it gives CASSKTGATYEQYF.